The 32 T cell receptor beta chains in this list originate from one sample, sequenced in a study of T cell responses to AZD1222 COVID-19 vaccine. Using immunoSEQ multiplex PCR, the repertoire was profiled, and TCRdb retains in-frame clones only, with some absent. This repertoire shows 100,000 to 150,000 clones, 91% found once; its top ten account for 1.5% to 2%. The input for sequencing was peripheral blood, taken 28 days after the second AZD1222 dose. The receptors derive from an adult who received the AZD1222 COVID-19 vaccine.

V and J are TRBV19 and TRBJ1-2, with TRBD1 as a possible D gene (6 bases). Trimming removed 6 bases at V and 3 bases at J, with 11 bases between. CDR1 is LNHDA, CDR2 SQIVND, per germline (reference sequence). The CDR3 totals 13 residues. In DNA form, the CDR3 reads TGTGCCAGTAGCCTTGGACAGTACTATGGCTACACCTTC. As protein: CASSLGQYYGYTF.

V gene TRBV7-9 combines with J gene TRBJ2-5; tentatively, D is TRBD1 (6 bases). The CDR3 covers 14 residues. Germline CDR1 SEHNR, CDR2 FQNEAQ (reference sequence). V lost 1 base, J lost 5 bases, and 11 bases lay in between. The CDR3 is CASSLVNREETQYF. As DNA, the CDR3 is TGTGCCAGCAGCTTAGTTAACAGGGAGGAGACCCAGTACTTC. The variable domain in full, completed from reference TRBV7-9 and TRBJ2-5, reads DTGVSQNPRHKITKRGQNVTFRCDPISEHNRLYWYRQTLGQGPEFLTYFQNEAQLEKSRLLSDRFSAERPKGSFSTLEIQRTEQGDSAMYLCASSLVNREETQYFGPGTRLLVL.

The gene calls are TRBV5-4 and TRBJ1-1; D perhaps matches TRBD1 (6 bases). Trimming stripped 0 bases from V and 2 bases from J, with 20 bases between. CDR1 SGHNT and CDR2 YYREEE come from the germline V gene (reference sequence). The CDR3 loop spans 18 amino acids. CDR3 sequence: CASSLAFGGAGKNTEAFF. Written as DNA, the CDR3 is TGTGCCAGCAGCTTGGCCTTTGGGGGGGCCGGAAAAAACACTGAAGCTTTCTTT.

This clone was observed a handful of times. The rearrangement joins TRBV6-6 to TRBJ1-1; 8 bases agree with TRBD1. CDR1 and CDR2 from the germline V gene are MNHNY and SVGAGI (reference sequence). The CDR3 consists of 15 residues. With V trimmed by 4 bases and J by 4 bases, 8 bases remained unmatched. For the CDR3, the DNA is TGTGCCAGCAGTTTGGGACAGGACGATGGCACTGAAGCTTTCTTT. It translates to CASSLGQDDGTEAFF.

This chain uses TRBV4-3 with TRBJ1-1, with 9 nucleotides matching TRBD1. The J segment lost 4 bases and the V segment lost 1 base, leaving 16 bases of the junction unmatched. Germline loops: CDR1 LGHNA, CDR2 YSLEER. This CDR3 has 19 amino acids. The CDR3 protein is CASSQGFKDRGLSVTEAFF. The CDR3 DNA reads as TGCGCCAGCAGCCAAGGGTTCAAGGACAGGGGTTTGTCGGTCACTGAAGCTTTCTTT.

V and J are TRBV5-1 and TRBJ1-2; the D gene is possibly TRBD1 (6 bases). Trimming took off 4 bases at V and 8 bases at J, with 15 bases between the two ends. This CDR3 region has 13 residues. Germline CDR1 and CDR2: SGHRS and YFSETQ. CDR3 residues: CASSPETGLGYTF. CDR3 DNA: TGCGCCAGCAGCCCCGAGACAGGCTTAGGCTACACCTTC.

The CDR3 loop reads CASSPTGANEQYV. CDR3 nucleotides: TGTGCCAGCTCCCCGACAGGGGCGAACGAGCAGTACGTC. The chain combines TRBV18 with TRBJ2-7, with TRBD1 identical over 8 bases. Trimming at V came to 6 bases and at J to 5 bases, leaving 6 bases not matched to a gene. This CDR3 has 13 residues. Germline V gives CDR1 KGHSH, CDR2 LQKENI.

The rearrangement links TRBV19 to TRBJ1-2, with a possible D match to TRBD1 (6 bases). The CDR3 loop spans 14 amino acids. The germline gives CDR1 LNHDA, CDR2 SQIVND (reference sequence). V was shortened by 6 bases and J by 6 bases, with 17 bases between the two germline ends. The CDR3 coding sequence is TGTGCCAGTAGGGTTTTAGGACAGTTGCATGGCTACACCTTC. This translates into CASRVLGQLHGYTF.

The V call is TRBV19, the J call TRBJ1-4; D gene uncertain. Trimming removed 0 bases from V and 4 bases from J, with 9 bases in between. CDR1 and CDR2 (germline): LNHDA, SQIVND (reference sequence). This CDR3 region has 15 residues. The DNA for the CDR3 is TGTGCCAGTAGTATAGACGGACGCCATAATGAAAAACTGTTTTTT. Protein: CASSIDGRHNEKLFF. Drawing the rest from reference TRBV19 and TRBJ1-4, the complete variable domain is DGGITQSPKYLFRKEGQNVTLSCEQNLNHDAMYWYRQDPGQGLRLIYYSQIVNDFQKGDIAEGYSVSREKKESFPLTVTSAQKNPTAFYLCASSIDGRHNEKLFFGSGTQLSVL.

V usage is TRBV21-1 and J usage is TRBJ1-1; the table's D call of TRBD1 was not tested on the DNA. TRBV21-1 is labeled a pseudogene. This CDR3 region has 16 residues. CDR3 in DNA: TGTGCCAGCAGCTGGCAGGGGATTGGCCGAGGGACTGAAGCTTTCTTT. Translation gives CASSWQGIGRGTEAFF.

The gene calls are TRBV11-2 and TRBJ1-5; no reliable D call. V was pared by 2 bases and J by 5 bases, with 7 bases between. This CDR3 spans 13 amino acids. Per germline, CDR1 SGHAT and CDR2 FQNNGV. As DNA, the CDR3 is TGTGCCAGCAGCTTAACCCCTTATCAGCCCCAGCATTTT. Encoded protein: CASSLTPYQPQHF.

This clone was recorded only once. This chain uses TRBV24-1 with TRBJ2-5; 9 positions agree with TRBD2. Per germline, CDR1 KGHDR and CDR2 SFDVKD. This CDR3 region has 15 residues. V trimming: 3 bases; J trimming: 1 base; junction bases outside the gene matches: 2. CDR3 sequence (DNA): TGTGCCACCAGTGATGTTAGCGGGAGCCAAGAGACCCAGTACTTC. Protein: CATSDVSGSQETQYF.

Only one count was recorded for this clone. The V call is TRBV7-8, the J call TRBJ2-1, with 14 positions matching TRBD2. V trimming: 4 bases; J trimming: 6 bases; junction bases outside the gene matches: 14. Per germline, CDR1 SGHVS and CDR2 FQNEAQ. CDR3 size: 19 residues. In DNA, the CDR3 is TGTGCCAGCAGCTCAGGACTAGCGGGAGGCCCTTTACTTTCCAATGAGCAGTTCTTC. Translation gives CASSSGLAGGPLLSNEQFF.

This rearrangement joins TRBV18 to TRBJ1-5; 7 bases are shared with TRBD1. The CDR3 consists of 13 residues. V trimming: 6 bases; J trimming: 4 bases; junction bases outside the gene matches: 3. CDR1 KGHSH and CDR2 LQKENI come from the germline V gene. The CDR3 sequence is CASSQTGNQPQHF. The DNA of the CDR3 is TGTGCCAGCTCGCAGACAGGGAATCAGCCCCAGCATTTT. Together with reference TRBV18 and TRBJ1-5, the CDR3 gives the full variable domain: NAGVMQNPRHLVRRRGQEARLRCSPMKGHSHVYWYRQLPEEGLKFMVYLQKENIIDESGMPKERFSAEFPKEGPSILRIQQVVRGDSAAYFCASSQTGNQPQHFGDGTRLSIL.

This chain links TRBV6-2 or TRBV6-3 with TRBJ1-2; a possible D gene is TRBD1 (6 bases). The CDR3 sequence is 13 residues long. Trimming pared 4 bases from V and 6 bases from J, leaving 12 bases between. Germline-derived CDR1 and CDR2 are MNHEY and SVGEGT. CDR3 amino acids: CASSSGQKHGYTF. The CDR3 DNA sequence: TGTGCCAGCAGTTCCGGACAGAAACATGGCTACACCTTC.

This chain links TRBV7-2 with TRBJ2-5, with D perhaps matching TRBD2 (5 bases). V lost 2 bases and J 5 bases, leaving 9 bases between the germline ends. The CDR3 has 13 residues. Looked up from germline, CDR1 is SGHTA and CDR2 is FQGNSA. The CDR3 DNA sequence: TGTGCCAGCAGCTTAAATAGGAGGGAGACCCAGTACTTC. Protein sequence: CASSLNRRETQYF.

This rearrangement joins TRBV5-1 to TRBJ2-7; D call uncertain. In germline, CDR1 is SGHRS, CDR2 YFSETQ. V shed 0 bases and J shed 2 bases, with 9 bases lying between them. This CDR3 spans 14 amino acids. CDR3 sequence (DNA): TGCGCCAGCAGCTTGGAAAGCATCACCTACGAGCAGTACTTC. It codes for CASSLESITYEQYF.

This clone has a single count. The genes are TRBV2 and TRBJ2-1; D gene unclear. V was clipped by 6 bases and J by 6 bases, with 18 bases between them. This CDR3 contains 15 residues. Germline CDR1 SNHLY, CDR2 FYNNEI. CDR3 DNA sequence: TGTGCCAGCAGGGGTAGATCAGGCATCCCCAATGAGCAGTTCTTC. Protein: CASRGRSGIPNEQFF. Combining the CDR3 with reference TRBV2 and TRBJ2-1 gives the whole variable domain EPEVTQTPSHQVTQMGQEVILRCVPISNHLYFYWYRQILGQKVEFLVSFYNNEISEKSEIFDDQFSVERPDGSNFTLKIRSTKLEDSAMYFCASRGRSGIPNEQFFGPGTRLTVL.

The chain recombines TRBV7-9 with TRBJ2-7; the D gene is possibly TRBD2 (6 bases). V was shortened by 2 bases and J by 4 bases, with 6 bases between the two germline ends. CDR3 length: 12 residues. Germline CDR1 SEHNR, CDR2 FQNEAQ (reference sequence). CDR3 sequence: CASSLSGYEQYV. For the CDR3, the DNA is TGTGCCAGCAGCTTAAGCGGGTACGAGCAGTACGTC.

The CDR3 loop is CASSVGTNGNTIYF. CDR3 nucleotide sequence: TGTGCCAGCAGCGTCGGGACAAATGGAAACACCATATATTTT. The V and J genes are TRBV5-6 and TRBJ1-3; the D gene is possibly TRBD1 (6 bases). Germline V lookup: CDR1 SGHDT, CDR2 YYEEEE. The CDR3 sequence is 14 residues long. Trimming pared 4 bases from V and 3 bases from J, leaving 11 bases between. The full variable domain, completed using reference TRBV5-6 and TRBJ1-3, is DAGVTQSPTHLIKTRGQQVTLRCSPKSGHDTVSWYQQALGQGPQFIFQYYEEEERQRGNFPDRFSGHQFPNYSSELNVNALLLGDSALYLCASSVGTNGNTIYFGEGSWLTVV.

The chain has TRBV12-5 and TRBJ1-2; possibly TRBD1 for D (5 bases). V dropped 5 bases and J dropped 6 bases, with 16 bases sitting between them. CDR3 size: 14 residues. Per the germline V gene, CDR1 is LGHNT and CDR2 is FRNRAP. CDR3 bases: TGTGCTAGTGGTCTTGGGGGTGTGATACATGGCTACACCTTC. This encodes CASGLGGVIHGYTF.

CDR3 bases: TGCGCCAGCAGCCAGGTCCTCCGGACAGCTAACTATGGCTACACCTTC. As protein: CASSQVLRTANYGYTF. The chain has TRBV4-1 and TRBJ1-2; maybe TRBD1 (6 bases). The CDR3 totals 16 residues. With 3 bases removed from V and 0 bases from J, the gap between germline ends came to 14 bases. CDR1 is MGHRA, CDR2 YSYEKL, per germline.

The V call is TRBV5-1, the J call TRBJ2-5, with 14 bases aligning to TRBD2. CDR1 and CDR2 (germline): SGHRS, YFSETQ. This CDR3 has 18 amino acids. Unmatched junction bases numbered 9, after V lost 5 bases and J lost 0 bases. The CDR3 DNA reads as TGCGCCAGCAGAACCGGGACTAGCGGGAGATCGGACCAAGAGACCCAGTACTTC. It codes for CASRTGTSGRSDQETQYF.

The chain combines TRBV18 with TRBJ1-3; 8 nucleotides match TRBD1. Per the germline V gene, CDR1 is KGHSH and CDR2 is LQKENI. Germline trimming cut 3 bases from V and 0 bases from J; bases unmatched to any gene: 4. This CDR3 comprises 16 residues. The CDR3 DNA reads as TGTGCCAGCTCACCGCGGACAGGGAGCTCTGGAAACACCATATATTTT. This codes for CASSPRTGSSGNTIYF.

The chain is built from TRBV5-1 and TRBJ1-6; no definite D call. V dropped 4 bases and J dropped 6 bases, with 11 bases sitting between them. Germline V gene sequence: CDR1 SGHRS, CDR2 YFSETQ. CDR3 length: 14 amino acids. CDR3 nucleotide sequence: TGCGCCAGCAGCCCGGACGGAGGTAATTCACCCCTCCACTTT. Its translation: CASSPDGGNSPLHF.

The CDR3 loop reads CAWSVNSYYGYTF. CDR3 nucleotide sequence: TGTGCCTGGAGTGTAAACAGCTACTATGGCTACACCTTC. The rearrangement joins TRBV30 to TRBJ1-2; D is ambiguous. The germline V and J ends were trimmed by 0 bases and 3 bases, with 8 bases remaining between them. From germline, CDR1 is GTSNPN and CDR2 SVGIG (reference sequence). The CDR3 has 13 amino acids.

This rearrangement joins TRBV21-1 to TRBJ2-3; TRBD2 is the table's D call and was not checked against the DNA. TRBV21-1 constitutes a pseudogene. This CDR3 is built from 16 residues. The CDR3 sequence is CASNPTDSGSADTQYF. CDR3 in DNA: TGTGCCAGCAACCCAACCGATAGCGGGAGTGCGGATACGCAGTATTTT.

This chain joins TRBV6-5 and TRBJ2-3; D unresolved. The V end was cut by 7 bases, the J end by 0 bases, with 11 bases between. The CDR3 consists of 14 residues. Germline CDR1 and CDR2: MNHEY and SVGAGI. CDR3 residues: CASNPRSSTDTQYF. CDR3 sequence (DNA): TGTGCCAGCAACCCCAGAAGCAGCACAGATACGCAGTATTTT.

V gene TRBV4-1 combines with J gene TRBJ1-1; 7 nucleotides align to TRBD1. CDR3 length: 13 amino acids. The J segment lost 8 bases and the V segment lost 2 bases, leaving 5 bases of the junction unmatched. CDR1 and CDR2 (germline): MGHRA, YSYEKL. The CDR3 DNA reads TGCGCCAGCAGCCAAACCGGGACAGCCGAAGCTTTCTTT. Translated, it gives CASSQTGTAEAFF.

This chain connects TRBV12-3 or TRBV12-4 to TRBJ1-2; D not resolved. CDR3 length: 13 residues. V was pared by 5 bases and J by 5 bases, with 12 bases between. The CDR3: CASSPSNGYGYTF. CDR3 coding DNA: TGTGCCAGCAGTCCCTCGAACGGATATGGCTACACCTTC.

Here the CDR3 DNA reads TGTGCCAGCAGTCCCGGACCGATCTTCTATGGCTACACCTTC. Encoded protein: CASSPGPIFYGYTF. J is TRBJ1-2 and V is TRBV7-6; D uncertain. The CDR3 sequence is 14 residues long. Germline loops: CDR1 SGHVS, CDR2 FNYEAQ. V lost 6 bases to trimming and J lost 4 bases, with 15 bases between them.

This clone was counted a single time. The V and J genes are TRBV2 and TRBJ2-3; 7 nucleotides align to TRBD2. Per the germline V gene, CDR1 is SNHLY and CDR2 is FYNNEI. Trimming took 6 bases from V and 2 from J; bases not matched to a gene: 5. CDR3 size: 14 residues. The CDR3: CASRSGADTDTQYF. For the CDR3, the DNA is TGTGCCAGCAGGAGCGGGGCTGACACAGATACGCAGTATTTT.